These 29 T cell receptor beta chains were all obtained from the same sample, sequenced in a study of early T cells in non-severe SARS-CoV-2 infection. From the 5' RACE reads, TCRdb called clonotypes with MiXCR, one entry per CDR3 protein. The sample has about 83,000 distinct CDR3 sequences, about 10% seen once; the top ten hold approximately 8%. Specimen: whole blood, collected at baseline. These receptors all stem from an adult who was a healthcare worker with PCR-confirmed SARS-CoV-2 infection or an uninfected control (not recorded which).

The chain has TRBV28 and TRBJ2-5; tentative D call: TRBD1 (5 bases). Deletions cut 5 bases from V and 5 bases from J, with 15 bases between. The CDR3 length is 14 residues. Germline CDR1 MDHEN, CDR2 SYDVKM. The chain's CDR3 is CASSRRRGGETQYF. CDR3 sequence (DNA): TGTGCCAGCAGTCGGAGAAGGGGCGGCGAGACCCAGTACTTC. Combining the CDR3 with reference TRBV28 and TRBJ2-5 gives the whole variable domain DVKVTQSSRYLVKRTGEKVFLECVQDMDHENMFWYRQDPGLGLRLIYFSYDVKMKEKGDIPEGYSVSREKKERFSLILESASTNQTSMYLCASSRRRGGETQYFGPGTRLLVL.

The gene calls are TRBV29-1 and TRBJ2-3; 8 nucleotides align to TRBD2. Germline values: CDR1 SQVTM, CDR2 ANQGSEA. The CDR3 extends over 14 amino acids. V was pared by 6 bases and J by 1 base, with 6 bases of the junction left unmatched. CDR3 sequence (DNA): TGCAGCGTATCGGGGGGGTGGCGCACAGATACGCAGTATTTT. It codes for CSVSGGWRTDTQYF.

This clonotype was picked up many times. The CDR3 region has the DNA TGTGCCAGCGCGACAGAGACTGAAGCTTTCTTT. Its protein product is CASATETEAFF. The chain combines TRBV10-3 with TRBJ1-1; a possible D gene is TRBD1 (5 bases). The V and J ends lost 10 bases and 5 bases respectively, with 11 bases between them. Germline V gene lookup returns CDR1 ENHRY and CDR2 SYGVKD. There are 11 residues in the CDR3.

The chain has TRBV20-1 and TRBJ1-2; tentative D call: TRBD1 (6 bases). Trimming left V 2 bases short and J 3 bases short, with 7 bases between. This CDR3 is built from 12 residues. Per germline, CDR1 DFQATT and CDR2 SNEGSKA (reference sequence). This CDR3 is CSARRQDYGYTF. The CDR3 region has the DNA TGCAGTGCTAGAAGACAGGACTATGGCTACACCTTC.

The chain carries TRBV20-1 and TRBJ2-1; 7 nucleotides align to TRBD2. Germline V lookup: CDR1 DFQATT, CDR2 SNEGSKA (reference sequence). The CDR3 totals 14 residues. The ends lost 3 bases at V and 6 bases at J; junction bases unmatched: 8. The CDR3 sequence: CSASSGGLSNEQFF. In DNA, the CDR3 is TGCAGTGCTAGCTCGGGAGGACTGAGCAATGAGCAGTTCTTC.

This sequence joins TRBV7-3 and TRBJ2-4; D is perhaps TRBD2 (5 bases). Germline-derived CDR1 and CDR2 are SGHTA and FQGTGA. V was pared by 10 bases and J by 2 bases, with 12 bases between. This CDR3 spans 13 amino acids. The CDR3 loop is CANGIRTKNIQYF. CDR3 nucleotides: TGTGCCAACGGGATTAGGACCAAAAACATTCAGTACTTC.

This clonotype was found many times. This chain joins TRBV10-2 and TRBJ2-5, with 10 nucleotides matching TRBD2. The CDR3 loop spans 14 amino acids. From germline, CDR1 is WSHSY and CDR2 SAAADI. After removal of 6 bases from V and 3 bases from J, the junction contained 4 bases not matched to a gene. Written as DNA, the CDR3 is TGCGCCAGCAGGAGTCTAGCGGGAGAAGAGACCCAGTACTTC. It encodes CASRSLAGEETQYF.

In this sample, this clonotype turned up many times. The chain employs TRBV28 and TRBJ1-2; 12 bases are shared with TRBD1. Germline assignment: CDR1 MDHEN and CDR2 SYDVKM. V was clipped by 7 bases and J by 4 bases; unmatched bases: 13. The CDR3 runs to 17 residues. CDR3 DNA: TGTGCCAGCACCCTAGGGGACAGGGGGCGTCGGACCTATGGCTACACCTTC. This translates into CASTLGDRGRRTYGYTF.

This clonotype was counted many times. The CDR3 loop reads CSASIQGRRDTQYF. In DNA, the CDR3 is TGCAGTGCTAGTATACAGGGGCGGAGAGATACGCAGTATTTT. This chain connects TRBV20-1 to TRBJ2-3; 7 nucleotides line up with TRBD1. Germline V gives CDR1 DFQATT, CDR2 SNEGSKA (reference sequence). V lost 3 bases to trimming and J lost 5 bases; unmatched junction nucleotides: 8. CDR3 size: 14 residues.

Here the CDR3 reads CASSHWGTEAFF. The DNA of the CDR3 is TGTGCCAGCAGCCATTGGGGAACTGAAGCTTTCTTT. The chain is built from TRBV4-2 and TRBJ1-1; D is unresolved. CDR1 is LGHNA, CDR2 YNFKEQ, per germline. Trimming removed 3 bases at V and 5 bases at J, with 7 bases between. The CDR3 loop spans 12 amino acids.

The sample holds one count of this clonotype. The CDR3 nucleotides are TGTGCCAGCAGCCTCGAGGGACCGTGGGCTTTCTTT. Protein product: CASSLEGPWAFF. The J gene is TRBJ1-1, the V gene TRBV7-8; D perhaps matches TRBD1 (5 bases). V was shortened by 5 bases and J by 11 bases, with 15 bases between the two germline ends. Germline V lookup: CDR1 SGHVS, CDR2 FQNEAQ. CDR3 length: 12 residues.

This clonotype was seen at least ten times. This chain connects TRBV27 to TRBJ1-4; D call uncertain. The CDR3 contains 15 residues. Germline CDR1 reads MNHEY; CDR2 reads SMNVEV (reference sequence). The germline V and J ends were trimmed by 7 bases and 4 bases, with 16 bases remaining between them. For the CDR3, the DNA is TGTGCCAGCAAGGCGAGCAATTCGATTAATGAAAAACTGTTTTTT. The encoded protein is CASKASNSINEKLFF.

This sequence joins TRBV27 and TRBJ2-2; D is unresolved. This CDR3 contains 14 residues. V lost 5 bases to trimming and J lost 5 bases, with 12 bases between them. Per germline, CDR1 MNHEY and CDR2 SMNVEV (reference sequence). Here the CDR3 reads CASSPAVRTGELFF. For the CDR3, the DNA is TGTGCCAGCAGTCCAGCTGTGAGGACCGGGGAGCTGTTTTTT.

The chain employs TRBV7-9 and TRBJ2-7; 8 bases line up with TRBD2. CDR3 size: 15 residues. After removal of 4 bases from V and 5 bases from J, the junction contained 10 bases not matched to a gene. Looked up from germline, CDR1 is SEHNR and CDR2 is FQNEAQ (reference sequence). The CDR3 DNA is TGTGCCAGCAGCTCCCCAGCGGGAGTTCAGAACGAGCAGTACTTC. Amino acid sequence: CASSSPAGVQNEQYF.

This clonotype was recorded many times. J is TRBJ2-1 and V is TRBV9; maybe TRBD1 (6 bases). CDR1 and CDR2 (germline): SGDLS, YYNGEE. V was trimmed by 3 bases and J by 7 bases, leaving 14 bases between them. The CDR3 covers 14 residues. The CDR3 protein is CASSGVGARNEQFF. As DNA, the CDR3 is TGTGCCAGCAGCGGAGTGGGGGCGCGGAATGAGCAGTTCTTC.

This clonotype was recorded at least ten times. This rearrangement joins TRBV6-1 to TRBJ1-6; TRBD1 aligns across 8 bases. CDR1 and CDR2 (germline): MNHNS, SASEGT. Trimming took 3 bases from V and 10 from J; bases not matched to a gene: 5. This CDR3 contains 14 residues. This CDR3 is CASSELDRGSPLHF. The CDR3 region has the DNA TGTGCCAGCAGTGAGCTCGACAGGGGCTCACCCCTCCACTTT.

The chain couples TRBV7-8 to TRBJ2-5; the D gene could be TRBD1 or TRBD2 (5 bases each). The CDR3 runs to 15 residues. V lost 5 bases and J lost 0, with 13 bases in between. Germline CDR1 SGHVS, CDR2 FQNEAQ. The CDR3 sequence is CASSPFPGHQETQYF. The CDR3 nucleotides are TGTGCCAGCAGCCCTTTCCCGGGACACCAAGAGACCCAGTACTTC.

In this sample, this clonotype turned up a few times. The chain uses TRBV3-1 and TRBJ2-1; D possibly corresponds to TRBD2 (6 bases). Germline V gives CDR1 LGHDT, CDR2 YNNKEL (reference sequence). There are 11 residues in the CDR3. V was clipped by 8 bases and J by 6 bases, with 8 bases between them. CDR3 loop: CASGGINEQFF. CDR3 DNA: TGTGCCAGCGGAGGGATCAATGAGCAGTTCTTC.

The gene calls are TRBV7-3 and TRBJ2-2; possible D gene TRBD2, 6 bases. Trimming took 1 base from V and 5 from J, leaving 11 bases between them. The CDR3 runs to 15 residues. Germline assignment: CDR1 SGHTA and CDR2 FQGTGA. The CDR3 DNA follows: TGTGCCAGCAGCTTAAGGCGGGACTTTACCGGGGAGCTGTTTTTT. Translated, it gives CASSLRRDFTGELFF.

This chain joins TRBV20-1 and TRBJ2-7, with D possibly TRBD2 on 6 matching bases. V was shortened by 5 bases and J by 2 bases, with 10 bases between the two germline ends. The CDR3 runs 12 residues. From germline, CDR1 is DFQATT and CDR2 SNEGSKA (reference sequence). CDR3 coding DNA: TGCAGTGCTCGGCGGGAAACCTACGAGCAGTACTTC. This sequence encodes CSARRETYEQYF.

The chain couples TRBV19 to TRBJ1-1; D is ambiguous. The V end was cut by 1 base, the J end by 1 base, with 7 bases between. The CDR3 length is 14 residues. Looked up from germline, CDR1 is LNHDA and CDR2 is SQIVND (reference sequence). The CDR3 reads CASSIGLSNTEAFF. The CDR3 bases are TGTGCCAGTAGTATAGGACTTTCGAACACTGAAGCTTTCTTT.

This clonotype showed up just a few times. The junction departs from germline at one end; a sequencing error may be responsible. The chain carries TRBV28 and TRBJ2-4; 7 bases align to TRBD2. The germline gives CDR1 MDHEN, CDR2 SYDVKM. The CDR3 spans 16 residues. The CDR3 loop is CARSFLSGGRKNIQYF. The CDR3 region has the DNA TGTGCCCGCAGTTTCCTAAGCGGCGGGAGAAAAAACATTCAGTACTTC.

This clonotype was counted between two and nine times. The V gene is TRBV6-2 or TRBV6-3, the J gene TRBJ1-2, with 8 bases aligning to TRBD1. CDR3 length: 16 residues. Germline lookup yields CDR1 MNHEY and CDR2 SVGEGT. V dropped 5 bases and J dropped 8; count of bases not matched to a gene: 16. The CDR3 nucleotides read TGTGCCAGCAGTAACCGAGGACAGGGAGGAGCTAAAGGCTACACCTTC. Encoded protein: CASSNRGQGGAKGYTF.

This clonotype was observed a handful of times. The chain is built from TRBV2 and TRBJ2-6; D remains ambiguous. Germline V CDR1 and CDR2: SNHLY, FYNNEI. The CDR3 is 15 residues long. V was cut by 6 bases and J by 0 bases, with 9 bases left in between. The chain's CDR3 is CASRDASSGANVLTF. The CDR3 DNA follows: TGTGCCAGCAGGGACGCTAGCTCTGGGGCCAACGTCCTGACTTTC.

This clonotype was picked up a small number of times. This chain connects TRBV29-1 to TRBJ2-3, with 15 bases matching TRBD2. This CDR3 spans 16 amino acids. The germline gives CDR1 SQVTM, CDR2 ANQGSEA. Trimming removed 4 bases from V and 3 bases from J; junction bases left unmatched: 5. The CDR3 DNA is TGCAGCGTTGGGACTAGCGGGAGGGCCTGGACAGATACGCAGTATTTT. Residues: CSVGTSGRAWTDTQYF.

The rearrangement uses TRBV28 and TRBJ1-2; no reliable D call. The CDR3 extends over 13 amino acids. From germline, CDR1 is MDHEN and CDR2 SYDVKM. Trimming pared 11 bases from V and 2 bases from J, leaving 15 bases between. CDR3 loop: CAVRRPPNYGYTF. DNA of the CDR3: TGTGCCGTCCGGCGGCCTCCGAACTATGGCTACACCTTC.

This clonotype was counted a few times. The chain links TRBV18 to TRBJ1-3; TRBD1 is a possible D gene (5 bases). In germline, CDR1 is KGHSH, CDR2 LQKENI. The CDR3 extends over 15 amino acids. Between the trimmed V and J ends, which lost 5 bases and 0 bases, there was a span of 11 bases. The CDR3 DNA reads as TGTGCCAGCTCAGCTTCAGGGAACTCTGGAAACACCATATATTTT. Protein: CASSASGNSGNTIYF.

J is TRBJ2-7 and V is TRBV7-6, with D possibly TRBD2 on 9 matching bases. The ends were cut back, 3 bases at V and 6 bases at J, with 24 bases in the middle. The length of the CDR3 is 17 residues. The germline V gene encodes CDR1 SGHVS and CDR2 FNYEAQ. CDR3 region: CASSFSGGQTGAAEQYF. Written as DNA, the CDR3 is TGTGCCAGCAGCTTTAGCGGGGGACAGACAGGGGCGGCCGAGCAGTACTTC.

There are many counts of this clonotype. The V call is TRBV7-9, the J call TRBJ1-6; the match to TRBD1 covers 8 bases. With 4 bases clipped from V and 9 bases from J, the junction kept 14 bases outside the gene matches. The CDR3 spans 17 residues. Germline CDR1 reads SEHNR; CDR2 reads FQNEAQ (reference sequence). CDR3 residues: CASSSSAGGQGGSPLHF. The CDR3 nucleotides read TGTGCCAGCAGCTCATCTGCCGGAGGACAGGGCGGTTCACCCCTCCACTTT.